This is a list of T cell receptor beta chains from one sample in a study of vaccination and CD4 T cells after COVID-19. Each CDR3 protein gets one entry after TCRdb re-called the PCR reads with MiXCR. Found here are some 12,000 distinct CDR3 sequences, roughly three fifths of them singletons; the top ten hold 8.5% to 9.5%. These receptors have no identified antigens. Sequencing used CD4+ T cells from blood, cultured in vitro, obtained before SARS-CoV-2 vaccination. These receptors originate from a human donor who had recovered from COVID-19. CDR3s include the opening cysteine and the closing phenylalanine or tryptophan. The D gene is left open where the match is weak. The listing skips clone size in some rows; elsewhere it reads once, few, many or a size class.

D | J | size | V | DNA | CDR3
TRBD2 | TRBJ2-3 | - | TRBV7-2 | TGTGCCAGCAGCCCCTGGACTAGCGGATCAGATACGCAGTATTTT | CASSPWTSGSDTQYF
- | TRBJ2-7 | - | TRBV15 | TGTGCCACCAGCAGAGATGTAATGGGGAAACCCTACGAGCAGTACTTC | CATSRDVMGKPYEQYF
TRBD2 | TRBJ2-3 | - | TRBV5-4 | TGTGCCAGCAGCTTAGCGGGAGTCTCAGATACGCAGTATTTT | CASSLAGVSDTQYF
- | TRBJ2-1 | - | TRBV28 | TGTGCCAGCACCAGGGACTCCTCCGCTCAGCGGGAGCAGTTCTTC | CASTRDSSAQREQFF
- | TRBJ1-1 | few | TRBV10-3 | TGTGCCATCAGTGAGTCGGGGACTCGAAACACTGAAGCTTTCTTT | CAISESGTRNTEAFF
TRBD1 | TRBJ2-5 | few | TRBV11-2 | TGTGCCAGCAGCCCGACAGGGGGGCAAGAGACCCAGTACTTC | CASSPTGGQETQYF
TRBD2 | TRBJ2-1 | - | TRBV7-9 | TGTGCCAGCAGGCCCGAAAGCGGGAGTACCTACAATGAGCAGTTCTTC | CASRPESGSTYNEQFF
TRBD2 | TRBJ2-5 | medium-sized | TRBV7-2 | TGTGCCAGCAGCCGAACGGAGCGGGGGGGCCGAGAGACCCAGTACTTC | CASSRTERGGRETQYF
- | TRBJ2-1 | once | TRBV7-6 | TGTGCCAGCAGCTCCCCAGGGGTCGATGAGCAGTTCTTC | CASSSPGVDEQFF
- | TRBJ1-2 | - | TRBV2 | TGTGCCAGCAGTGAAGGAGGCTACACCTTC | CASSEGGYTF
- | TRBJ1-1 | - | TRBV6-2/TRBV6-3 | TGTGCCAGCAGTCAGGGCACTGAAGCTTTCTTT | CASSQGTEAFF
- | TRBJ2-3 | - | TRBV27 | TGTGCCAGCAGTTTAGAGGGAGACAGCACAGATACGCAGTATTTT | CASSLEGDSTDTQYF
TRBD1 | TRBJ1-5 | - | TRBV19 | TGTGCCAGTAGTCGCCCCGACAGGGGGCTAGGCAATCAGCCCCAGCATTTT | CASSRPDRGLGNQPQHF
TRBD2 | TRBJ2-5 | - | TRBV24-1 | TGTGCCACCAGTGAAGGACTAGCCGGAGAGACCCAGTACTTC | CATSEGLAGETQYF
- | TRBJ1-2 | - | TRBV6-1 | TGTGCCAGCAGTCCCAAGTTTGGCTATGGCTACACCTTC | CASSPKFGYGYTF
- | TRBJ1-1 | - | TRBV27 | TGTGCCAGCAGTTCCGGCGGGACGGTCCGGAACACTGAAGCTTTCTTT | CASSSGGTVRNTEAFF